The 10 T cell receptor beta chains given below trace back to one sample, sequenced in a study of blood T cell repertoires in COVID-19. Clones were sequenced by immunoSEQ multiplex PCR, and TCRdb holds only the in-frame ones, with some missing. This table holds around 260,000 clones, approximately 87% found once. The sequenced sample was peripheral blood. All receptors derive from a man in his 60s who had recovered from COVID-19.

The chain uses TRBV30 and TRBJ2-2; perhaps TRBD1 as D (6 bases). The CDR3 has 13 amino acids. Trimming removed 3 bases from V and 8 bases from J, with 13 bases in between. CDR1 is GTSNPN and CDR2 is SVGIG in the germline V gene (reference sequence). The CDR3 nucleotides are TGTGCCTGGAGCCAGGGGACCCCTGGGGAGCTGTTTTTT. Residues: CAWSQGTPGELFF.

This chain uses TRBV21-1 with TRBJ2-1; the D call of TRBD2 is as the table states it, not checked on the DNA. TRBV21-1 is an annotated pseudogene. The CDR3 spans 15 residues. The CDR3 loop reads CASSKGGQTRDEQFF. The CDR3, as DNA: TGTGCCAGCAGCAAAGGAGGTCAAACGAGGGATGAGCAGTTCTTC.

V usage is TRBV7-2 and J usage is TRBJ2-7; D is unresolved. Germline V CDR1 and CDR2: SGHTA, FQGNSA. This CDR3 comprises 13 residues. Trimming took off 3 bases at V and 6 bases at J, with 12 bases between the two ends. DNA for the CDR3: TGTGCCAGCAGCTTCGCACCACGAGGCGAGCAGTACTTC. Translating it yields CASSFAPRGEQYF.

This clone was recorded a few times. The genes are TRBV5-4 and TRBJ2-5, with 8 bases that match TRBD1. The CDR3 consists of 14 residues. CDR1 and CDR2 from the germline V gene are SGHNT and YYREEE (reference sequence). Trimming cost V 6 bases and J 4 bases; bases outside gene matches: 8. Written as DNA, the CDR3 is TGTGCCAGCACCCTAGGACAGGGTAGAGAGACCCAGTACTTC. It codes for CASTLGQGRETQYF. Full variable domain (missing parts from reference TRBV5-4 and TRBJ2-5): ETGVTQSPTHLIKTRGQQVTLRCSSQSGHNTVSWYQQALGQGPQFIFQYYREEENGRGNFPPRFSGLQFPNYSSELNVNALELDDSALYLCASTLGQGRETQYFGPGTRLLVL.

The sample holds a few counts of this clone. The V call is TRBV27, the J call TRBJ2-3; D unresolved. The CDR3 is made up of 15 amino acids. CDR1 is MNHEY and CDR2 is SMNVEV in the germline V gene (reference sequence). V lost 6 bases, J lost 1 base, and 14 bases lay in between. The CDR3 nucleotides read TGTGCCAGCAGCGCGTCCGGGTACGGCACAGATACGCAGTATTTT. It yields the protein CASSASGYGTDTQYF.

This rearrangement joins TRBV2 to TRBJ2-3, with a possible D match to TRBD1 (6 bases). Germline V CDR1 and CDR2: SNHLY, FYNNEI. This CDR3 has 14 residues. V lost 5 bases and J lost 3, with 12 bases in between. The DNA of the CDR3 is TGTGCCAGCAGTTCAAACAGGGTTACAGATACGCAGTATTTT. It specifies CASSSNRVTDTQYF.

J is TRBJ2-2 and V is TRBV4-2; D is ambiguous. CDR1 and CDR2 from the germline V gene are LGHNA and YNFKEQ. CDR3 size: 14 residues. V lost 0 bases, J lost 6 bases, and 8 bases lay in between. The CDR3 region is CASSQDGSAGELFF. As DNA, the CDR3 is TGTGCCAGCAGCCAAGACGGGTCCGCCGGGGAGCTGTTTTTT.

The chain uses TRBV7-9 and TRBJ1-6; D is uncertain. From germline, CDR1 is SEHNR and CDR2 FQNEAQ (reference sequence). This CDR3 region has 14 residues. The V end was cut by 5 bases, the J end by 2 bases, with 7 bases between. The CDR3 sequence: CASSRDTYNSPLHF. DNA for the CDR3: TGTGCCAGCAGCCGCGACACCTATAATTCACCCCTCCACTTT.

This clone has only one observation. The gene calls are TRBV6-1 and TRBJ2-7, with no clear D. This CDR3 comprises 13 residues. Germline V gene sequence: CDR1 MNHNS, CDR2 SASEGT. V lost 2 bases and J lost 2, with 7 bases in between. CDR3 coding DNA: TGTGCCAGCAGTGAACTGTCGGCCTACGAGCAGTACTTC. Its translation is CASSELSAYEQYF.

This clone was counted between two and nine times. This chain joins TRBV24-1 and TRBJ1-3, with D unclear. This CDR3 spans 17 amino acids. Trimming pared 1 base from V and 0 bases from J, leaving 12 bases between. Germline CDR1 and CDR2: KGHDR and SFDVKD. The CDR3 is CATSDFWRRISGNTIYF. CDR3 coding DNA: TGTGCCACCAGTGATTTTTGGAGGAGGATCTCTGGAAACACCATATATTTT.